This TCR beta chain derives from a study of breast tumors, draining lymph nodes, adjacent tissues (TCRdb year 2016). Background for the entire study: In breast cancer patients, the study compared the TCR beta repertoires of tumor, adjacent nontumor tissue and axillary lymph nodes. The study aimed to assess the relationships and possible T-cell exchange between tumor, surrounding tissue and draining lymph node repertoires in human breast cancer. What the research found in general, with its limitations: The data were considered consistent with the idea that most tumor T cells come from the lymph node and then expand in tumor tissue. In luminal-like breast cancer, tumor and nontumor tissue repertoires resembled each other significantly more than in basal-like breast cancer. The conclusion that tumor T cells originate in lymph nodes was framed as consistent with a hypothesis rather than directly demonstrated. T-cell repertoire diversity in tumors was found to be lower than in lymph nodes but higher than in nontumor tissue, and preferential V and J gene usage was observed.

Sequencing was carried out with an Illumina HiSeq 2000. TCR beta chain libraries were generated through multiplex PCR amplification. High-throughput sequencing was used to analyze the amplified TCR beta chain products. The raw public data were reprocessed by TCRdb itself: fastp quality trimming at Q25, MiXCR clonotype calling, in-frame beta chains only. Identical CDR3 protein sequences are pooled into one entry, listed with their most common genes and DNA. In this sample the table shows approximately 210,000 distinct CDR3 sequences, roughly 30% of which occur a single time. Clones ranked in the top ten supply approximately 1.4% of the sample. At least ten counts were recorded for this clonotype. Its antigen is still unknown. The record has no base qualities; no much larger clone is one base away. The lymph node samples were taken from the axillary draining lymph nodes of breast cancer patients. From the cysteine through the phenylalanine, the CDR3 covers 14 amino acids. Left in the record is the CDR3 DNA by itself, 42 bases read in frame from the first base. V was cut back by 2 bases and J by 12 bases, leaving a gap of 20 bases between them. From the germline V gene (reference sequence), CDR1 is MNHNY and CDR2 is SVGAGI.

The V gene is TRBV6-6 and the J gene is TRBJ2-7; the D element might be TRBD1 or TRBD2, as each aligns at 6 bases. This clonotype was obtained from a female donor with breast cancer. Some clones in this sample may be carry-over from other donors' samples. The source material was axillary lymph node tissue. The CDR3 region has the sequence CASSYGGSQGEGYF. The bases read TGTGCCAGCAGTTACGGGGGGTCACAGGGCGAGGGGTACTTC.